The T cell receptor (beta chain) described here comes from a study of OX40 agonist ivuxolimab in advanced cancers. The study, taken as a whole, reports: Dosing at 0.1 to 3.0 mg/kg was accompanied by clonal expansion of CD4+ and CD8+ blood T cells by week 6.

Worth noting for this clone: The antigen remains unidentified.

The repertoire was sequenced with immunoSEQ multiplex PCR; TCRdb's copy has only in-frame clones and lacks some. The table lists 77,000 or so clones, roughly four fifths of them singletons. The CDR3 spans 14 residues. J was trimmed by 4 bases and V by 6 bases; bases with no gene match: 5. Germline values: CDR1 MNHEY, CDR2 SVGAGI. The source is an adult with an advanced solid tumor such as melanoma, head and neck, liver or kidney cancer. The V call is TRBV6-5, the J call TRBJ2-1, with 8 bases matching TRBD1. This specimen consisted of CD4+ or CD8+ T cells sorted from blood, obtained in a trial of the OX40 agonist ivuxolimab. The CDR3 protein is CASSQGATYNEQFF. The CDR3 nucleotides read TGTGCCAGCAGCCAGGGGGCGACGTACAATGAGCAGTTCTTC.